Below, 20 T cell receptor beta chains from the same sample are listed, as sequenced in a study of cytomegalovirus exposure and HLA in healthy donors. Primers for the PCR totalled 60 Vbeta and 13 Jbeta. The protocol was immunoSEQ multiplex PCR, while the TCRdb copy is restricted to in-frame clones and leaves out a portion. Seen here are about 140,000 clones, 60% to 80% observed once, and the top ten hold around 3.7%. The sequenced sample consisted of PBMCs. These receptors came from a male donor in good health and CMV-seronegative.

There are a few counts of this clone. V and J are TRBV5-1 and TRBJ2-7; 10 nucleotides agree with TRBD2. CDR3 size: 14 residues. CDR1 and CDR2 from the germline V gene are SGHRS and YFSETQ. Unmatched junction bases numbered 13, after V lost 7 bases and J lost 9 bases. CDR3 sequence (DNA): TGCGCCAGCGGCACTTCCGGGACTAGCGAGGTGCAGTACTTC. Its translation is CASGTSGTSEVQYF.

Regarding this clone: Sequence at one end of the junction differs from germline and may be a read error. The chain couples TRBV7-7 to TRBJ2-5; D remains ambiguous. Matching the DNA end better, TRBJ2-7 makes the J call doubtful. Looked up from germline, CDR1 is SSHAT and CDR2 is FNYEAQ (reference sequence). CDR3 length equals 13 residues. The CDR3 region is CASSLSVSYEQYF. CDR3 DNA: TGTGCTAGCAGCTTATCCGTGTCCTACGAGCAGTACTTC.

This clone was counted once. The chain uses TRBV27 and TRBJ2-7, with D perhaps matching TRBD1 (6 bases). CDR1 is MNHEY, CDR2 SMNVEV, per germline (reference sequence). V gave up 4 bases and J gave up 5 bases, with 15 bases separating them. The CDR3 runs 14 residues. The CDR3 coding sequence is TGTGCCAGCAGTTCCACAGGGTATGTCCACGAGCAGTACTTC. This translates into CASSSTGYVHEQYF.

The chain is built from TRBV20-1 and TRBJ1-2; D is uncertain. Germline loops: CDR1 DFQATT, CDR2 SNEGSKA (reference sequence). CDR3 length: 9 amino acids. The V end lost 6 bases, the J end lost 6 bases, and 5 bases lay between the germline ends. CDR3 protein: CSALDGYTF. Here the CDR3 DNA reads TGCAGTGCACTAGATGGCTACACCTTC.

This clone showed up just a few times. The rearrangement links TRBV5-1 to TRBJ2-3; 14 positions agree with TRBD2. Germline values: CDR1 SGHRS, CDR2 YFSETQ. V gave up 4 bases and J gave up 6 bases; unmatched junction bases: 7. The CDR3 is 16 amino acids. This CDR3 is CASSVGLAGEGDTQYF. The DNA of the CDR3 is TGCGCCAGCAGCGTGGGACTAGCGGGGGAGGGGGATACGCAGTATTTT. The complete variable domain, with remaining parts taken from reference TRBV5-1 and TRBJ2-3, reads KAGVTQTPRYLIKTRGQQVTLSCSPISGHRSVSWYQQTPGQGLQFLFEYFSETQRNKGNFPGRFSGRQFSNSRSEMNVSTLELGDSALYLCASSVGLAGEGDTQYFGPGTRLTVL.

V and J are TRBV5-1 and TRBJ1-4, with 8 bases aligning to TRBD1. CDR3 size: 14 residues. J lost 6 bases, V lost 4 bases, and 5 bases had no gene match. Germline assignment: CDR1 SGHRS and CDR2 YFSETQ. CDR3 region: CASSRQGFDEKLFF. DNA for the CDR3: TGCGCCAGCAGCAGACAGGGGTTTGATGAAAAACTGTTTTTT.

The chain carries TRBV6-5 and TRBJ1-2, with 8 bases fitting TRBD1. V shed 7 bases, J shed 8 bases, and the junction held 9 bases outside the gene matches. The germline V gene has CDR1 MNHEY and CDR2 SVGAGI. CDR3 length: 13 residues. The chain's CDR3 is CASIPDRVDGYTF. CDR3 nucleotide sequence: TGTGCCAGCATCCCGGACAGGGTAGACGGCTACACCTTC.

The chain employs TRBV19 and TRBJ2-7; 14 bases match TRBD2. The CDR3 contains 17 residues. The J segment lost 6 bases and the V segment lost 3 bases, leaving 10 bases of the junction unmatched. The germline CDR1 and CDR2 sequences are LNHDA and SQIVND (reference sequence). CDR3 sequence (DNA): TGTGCCAGTAGTATCACTTATGGGACTAGCGGGGGAATCGAGCAGTACTTC. It is translated as CASSITYGTSGGIEQYF.

The sample holds a few counts of this clone. V gene TRBV6-1 combines with J gene TRBJ1-1; 9 bases are a match to TRBD1. From germline, CDR1 is MNHNS and CDR2 SASEGT. The length of the CDR3 is 17 residues. V shed 4 bases, J shed 1 base, and the junction held 10 bases outside the gene matches. CDR3: CASSAGTGRGRNTEAFF. For the CDR3, the DNA is TGTGCCAGCAGTGCCGGGACAGGGAGAGGGAGGAACACTGAAGCTTTCTTT.

V usage is TRBV27 and J usage is TRBJ1-1; 8 bases line up with TRBD1. This CDR3 has 14 amino acids. V trimming: 3 bases; J trimming: 10 bases; junction bases outside the gene matches: 10. From germline, CDR1 is MNHEY and CDR2 SMNVEV (reference sequence). The CDR3 DNA follows: TGTGCCAGCAGTTTCGACAGGGGAGGGGCTGGAGCTTTCTTT. Amino acids: CASSFDRGGAGAFF.

This clone came up once. This chain connects TRBV2 to TRBJ1-2; D not resolved. Germline CDR1 reads SNHLY; CDR2 reads FYNNEI. The ends were cut back, 3 bases at V and 3 bases at J, with 8 bases in the middle. This CDR3 region has 13 residues. The CDR3 loop is CASSESRDYGYTF. The CDR3 DNA follows: TGTGCCAGCAGTGAGTCTAGAGACTATGGCTACACCTTC.

The genes are TRBV5-1 and TRBJ2-3; 8 bases align to TRBD2. The germline V gene encodes CDR1 SGHRS and CDR2 YFSETQ. The CDR3 consists of 16 residues. The trim removed 0 bases at V and 2 bases at J, leaving 5 bases unmatched. CDR3 sequence (DNA): TGCGCCAGCAGCTTGGTGGGGACTAGTGTCACAGATACGCAGTATTTT. This codes for CASSLVGTSVTDTQYF. Full variable domain (outside the CDR3, taken from reference TRBV5-1 and TRBJ2-3): KAGVTQTPRYLIKTRGQQVTLSCSPISGHRSVSWYQQTPGQGLQFLFEYFSETQRNKGNFPGRFSGRQFSNSRSEMNVSTLELGDSALYLCASSLVGTSVTDTQYFGPGTRLTVL.

The chain links TRBV7-9 to TRBJ2-1; the D gene is possibly TRBD2 (6 bases). The CDR3 is 18 residues long. Germline V gives CDR1 SEHNR, CDR2 FQNEAQ (reference sequence). Trimming shortened V by 10 bases and J by 4 bases, and 29 bases separated the two germline ends. The CDR3 nucleotides are TGTGCCATCCTGGGGCAAGGGGACTCTCGGAGGGCATACAATGAGCAGTTCTTC. Protein product: CAILGQGDSRRAYNEQFF.

The chain joins TRBV7-6 to TRBJ2-5, with a tentative D call TRBD1 (6 bases). Deletions cut 1 base from V and 5 bases from J, with 14 bases between. The CDR3 sequence is 15 residues long. Germline V gene sequence: CDR1 SGHVS, CDR2 FNYEAQ. CDR3 coding DNA: TGTGCCAGCAGCTTAGATGCAAGGCAGGGGGAGACCCAGTACTTC. It codes for CASSLDARQGETQYF. Full variable domain (outside the CDR3, taken from reference TRBV7-6 and TRBJ2-5): GAGVSQSPRYKVTKRGQDVALRCDPISGHVSLYWYRQALGQGPEFLTYFNYEAQQDKSGLPNDRFSAERPEGSISTLTIQRTEQRDSAMYRCASSLDARQGETQYFGPGTRLLVL.

The chain recombines TRBV4-1 with TRBJ2-3, with 12 bases lining up with TRBD2. Germline trimming cut 5 bases from V and 1 base from J; bases unmatched to any gene: 7. Germline CDR1 reads MGHRA; CDR2 reads YSYEKL. The CDR3 consists of 17 residues. DNA for the CDR3: TGCGCCAGCAGCACCTGGACTAGCGGGGTCCGCACAGATACGCAGTATTTT. This gives the protein CASSTWTSGVRTDTQYF.

The chain is built from TRBV7-6 and TRBJ2-2, with D perhaps matching TRBD2 (5 bases). This CDR3 spans 15 amino acids. V shed 5 bases and J shed 2 bases, with 12 bases lying between them. The germline V gene has CDR1 SGHVS and CDR2 FNYEAQ. The DNA for the CDR3 is TGTGCCAGCAGCCTAAACGGGATAAACACCGGGGAGCTGTTTTTT. It is translated as CASSLNGINTGELFF. Full variable domain (missing parts from reference TRBV7-6 and TRBJ2-2): GAGVSQSPRYKVTKRGQDVALRCDPISGHVSLYWYRQALGQGPEFLTYFNYEAQQDKSGLPNDRFSAERPEGSISTLTIQRTEQRDSAMYRCASSLNGINTGELFFGEGSRLTVL.

This clone was picked up a small number of times. The chain recombines TRBV10-1 with TRBJ2-1; a weak D match, TRBD1 (5 bases). Germline V lookup: CDR1 WNHNN, CDR2 SYGVQD (reference sequence). Trimming pared 0 bases from V and 7 bases from J, leaving 10 bases between. This CDR3 contains 14 residues. The CDR3 protein is CASSESDRGNEQFF. As DNA, the CDR3 is TGCGCCAGCAGTGAGTCAGATAGGGGAAATGAGCAGTTCTTC.

As to this clone: A read error may account for a junction end that differs from germline. This chain joins TRBV6-1 and TRBJ1-3, with D possibly TRBD1 on 6 matching bases. Per germline, CDR1 MNHNS and CDR2 SASEGT. The CDR3 loop spans 11 amino acids. The CDR3 nucleotides are TGTGCCAGCAGTGAAATTACAGGGATACATTTT. Its protein is CASSEITGIHF.

This sequence joins TRBV2 and TRBJ1-4, with TRBD1 matching 8 bases. The CDR3 totals 15 residues. J gave up 10 bases and V 8 bases, and 15 bases lay outside the gene matches. Looked up from germline, CDR1 is SNHLY and CDR2 is FYNNEI. In DNA, the CDR3 is TGTGCCAGCGAGAGACTCGGACAGGGCAGTGGAAAACTGTTTTTT. This encodes CASERLGQGSGKLFF.

The CDR3, as DNA: TGTGCCAGCAGTGAAGTCCCCGGGACAGGGGGTGGGGAGCAGTACTTC. Residues: CASSEVPGTGGGEQYF. V is TRBV6-1 and J is TRBJ2-7; 11 nucleotides match TRBD1. The junction had 9 bases not matched to a gene; V was cut back by 1 base and J by 7 bases. Germline assignment: CDR1 MNHNS and CDR2 SASEGT. The CDR3 length is 16 residues.